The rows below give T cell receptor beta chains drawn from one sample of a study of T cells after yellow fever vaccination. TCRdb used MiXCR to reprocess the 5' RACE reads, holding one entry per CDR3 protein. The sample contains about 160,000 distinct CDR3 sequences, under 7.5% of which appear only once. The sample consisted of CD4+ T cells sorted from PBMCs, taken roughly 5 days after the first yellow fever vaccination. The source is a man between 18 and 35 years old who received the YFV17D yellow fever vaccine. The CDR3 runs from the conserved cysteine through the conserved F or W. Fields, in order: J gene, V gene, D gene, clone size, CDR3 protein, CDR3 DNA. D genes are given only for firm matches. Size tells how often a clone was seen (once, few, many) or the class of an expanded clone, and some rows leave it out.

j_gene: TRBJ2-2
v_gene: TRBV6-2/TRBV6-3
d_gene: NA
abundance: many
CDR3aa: CASIEDGELFF
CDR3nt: TGTGCCAGCATCGAAGACGGGGAGCTGTTTTTT

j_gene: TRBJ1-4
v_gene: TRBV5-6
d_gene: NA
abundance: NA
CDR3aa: CASSPEGRANEKLFF
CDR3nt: TGTGCCAGCAGCCCCGAAGGTCGCGCTAATGAAAAACTGTTTTTT

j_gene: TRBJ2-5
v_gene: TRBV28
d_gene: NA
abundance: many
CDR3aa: CASKEVGRETQYF
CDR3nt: TGTGCCAGCAAGGAAGTGGGGCGAGAGACCCAGTACTTC

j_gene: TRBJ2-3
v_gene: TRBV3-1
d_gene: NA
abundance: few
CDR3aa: CASSQAARPYTQYF
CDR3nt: TGTGCCAGCAGCCAAGCGGCGCGCCCATATACGCAGTATTTT

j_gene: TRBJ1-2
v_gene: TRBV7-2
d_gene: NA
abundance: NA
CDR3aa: CASSLDQLPYGYTF
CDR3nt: TGTGCCAGCAGCTTAGATCAGCTTCCTTATGGCTACACCTTC

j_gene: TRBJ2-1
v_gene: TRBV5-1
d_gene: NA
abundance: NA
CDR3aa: CASSLAQASSYNEQFF
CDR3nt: TGCGCCAGCAGCTTGGCGCAGGCCAGCTCCTACAATGAGCAGTTCTTC

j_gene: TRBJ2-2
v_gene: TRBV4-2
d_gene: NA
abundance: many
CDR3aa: CASSPLLADTGELFF
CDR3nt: TGTGCCAGCAGCCCCTTACTGGCGGACACCGGGGAGCTGTTTTTT

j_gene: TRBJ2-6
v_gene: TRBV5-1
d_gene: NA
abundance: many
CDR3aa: CASSLQQTSGANVLTF
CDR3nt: TGCGCCAGCAGCTTGCAGCAAACCTCTGGGGCCAACGTCCTGACTTTC

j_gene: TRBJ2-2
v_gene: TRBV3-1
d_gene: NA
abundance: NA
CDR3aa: CASSHRDSGELFF
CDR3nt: TGTGCCAGCAGCCATAGGGACTCCGGGGAGCTGTTTTTT

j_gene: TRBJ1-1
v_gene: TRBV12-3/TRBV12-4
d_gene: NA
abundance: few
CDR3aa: CASMPGNTEAFF
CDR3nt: TGTGCCAGCATGCCAGGGAACACTGAAGCTTTCTTT

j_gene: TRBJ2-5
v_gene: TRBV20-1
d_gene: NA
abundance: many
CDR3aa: CSASPRKFQETQYF
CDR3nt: TGCAGTGCTAGTCCTCGAAAGTTCCAAGAGACCCAGTACTTC

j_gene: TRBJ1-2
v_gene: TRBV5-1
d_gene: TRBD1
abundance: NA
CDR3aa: CASSMITGASDGYTF
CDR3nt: TGCGCCAGCAGCATGATTACAGGGGCCAGCGATGGCTACACCTTC

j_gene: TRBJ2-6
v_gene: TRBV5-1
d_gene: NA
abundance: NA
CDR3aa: CASSLRSGANVLTF
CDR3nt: TGCGCCAGCAGCCTCCGCTCTGGGGCCAACGTCCTGACTTTC

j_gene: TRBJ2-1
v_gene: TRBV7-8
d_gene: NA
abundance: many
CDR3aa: CASSFTYLRQFEQFF
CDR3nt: TGTGCCAGCAGCTTTACCTATTTACGGCAATTTGAGCAGTTCTTC

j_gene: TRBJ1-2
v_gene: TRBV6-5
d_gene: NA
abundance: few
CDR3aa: CASVSEGYGYTF
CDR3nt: TGTGCCAGCGTATCCGAAGGCTATGGCTACACCTTC

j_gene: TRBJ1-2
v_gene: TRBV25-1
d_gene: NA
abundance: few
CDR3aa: CASSESGVSYGYTF
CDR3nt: TGTGCCAGCAGTGAATCGGGGGTGTCCTATGGCTACACCTTC

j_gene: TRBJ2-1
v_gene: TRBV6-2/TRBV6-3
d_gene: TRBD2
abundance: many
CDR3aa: CASSYSPPGGIYNEQFF
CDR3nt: TGTGCCAGCAGTTACTCCCCCCCCGGGGGGATCTACAATGAGCAGTTCTTC

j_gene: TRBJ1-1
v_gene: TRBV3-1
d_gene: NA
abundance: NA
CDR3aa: CASSQDVGGAWAEAFF
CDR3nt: TGTGCCAGCAGCCAAGACGTCGGGGGCGCATGGGCTGAAGCTTTCTTT

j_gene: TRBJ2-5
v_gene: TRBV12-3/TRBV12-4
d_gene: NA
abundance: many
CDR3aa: CASSFGGRETQYF
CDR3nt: TGTGCCAGCAGTTTTGGGGGCCGGGAGACCCAGTACTTC

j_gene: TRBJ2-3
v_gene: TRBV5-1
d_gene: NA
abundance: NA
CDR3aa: CASSFLQGNTDTQYF
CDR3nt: TGCGCCAGCAGCTTCTTGCAGGGAAACACAGATACGCAGTATTTT

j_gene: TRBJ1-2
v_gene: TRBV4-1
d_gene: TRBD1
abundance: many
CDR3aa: CASSRSGGDRGYGYTF
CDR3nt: TGCGCCAGCAGCCGATCCGGGGGGGACAGGGGATATGGCTACACCTTC

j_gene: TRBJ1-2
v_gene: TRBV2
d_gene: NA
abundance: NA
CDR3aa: CASTLLYGYTF
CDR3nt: TGTGCCAGCACCCTGTTGTATGGCTACACCTTC

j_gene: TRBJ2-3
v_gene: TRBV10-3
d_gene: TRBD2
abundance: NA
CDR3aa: CAAGGSGGASHSTDTQYF
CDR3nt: TGTGCCGCGGGGGGGAGCGGGGGGGCAAGTCATAGCACAGATACGCAGTATTTT

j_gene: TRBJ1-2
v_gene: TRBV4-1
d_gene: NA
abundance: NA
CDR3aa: CASSLPQGPVGYTF
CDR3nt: TGCGCCAGCAGCCTTCCTCAGGGCCCGGTTGGCTACACCTTC

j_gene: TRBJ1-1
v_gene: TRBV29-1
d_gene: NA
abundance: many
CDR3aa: CSVEKRGGTEAFF
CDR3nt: TGCAGCGTTGAGAAAAGGGGGGGCACTGAAGCTTTCTTT

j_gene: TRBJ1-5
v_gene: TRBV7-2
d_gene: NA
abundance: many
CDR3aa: CASSPGISSNQPQHF
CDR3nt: TGTGCCAGCAGCCCGGGGATTTCTAGCAATCAGCCCCAGCATTTT

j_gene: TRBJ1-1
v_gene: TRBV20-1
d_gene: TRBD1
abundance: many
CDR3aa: CSASRDRDTEAFF
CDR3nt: TGCAGTGCTAGCCGGGACAGAGACACTGAAGCTTTCTTT

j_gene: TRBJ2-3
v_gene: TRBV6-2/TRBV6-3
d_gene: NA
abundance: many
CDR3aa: CASSYLQATQYF
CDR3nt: TGTGCCAGCAGTTACCTACAGGCTACGCAGTATTTT

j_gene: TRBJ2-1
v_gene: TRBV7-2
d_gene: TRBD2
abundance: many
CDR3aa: CASSLASLGLAGGYNEQFF
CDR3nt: TGTGCCAGCAGCTTAGCCTCCCTAGGACTAGCGGGGGGGTACAATGAGCAGTTCTTC

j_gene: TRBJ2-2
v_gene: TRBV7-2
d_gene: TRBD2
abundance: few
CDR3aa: CASPTSGSPATGELFF
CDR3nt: TGTGCCAGCCCAACTAGCGGGAGCCCGGCCACCGGGGAGCTGTTTTTT

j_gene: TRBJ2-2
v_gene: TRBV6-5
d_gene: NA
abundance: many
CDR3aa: CASTKLGVTGELFF
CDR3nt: TGTGCCAGCACTAAGTTGGGGGTAACCGGGGAGCTGTTTTTT

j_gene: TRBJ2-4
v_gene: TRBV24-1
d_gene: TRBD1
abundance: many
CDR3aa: CATSDTPTGLAKNIQYF
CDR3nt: TGTGCCACCAGTGATACGCCGACAGGGCTAGCCAAAAACATTCAGTACTTC

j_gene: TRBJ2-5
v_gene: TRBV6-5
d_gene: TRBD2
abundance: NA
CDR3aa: CASSLGTSGAPETQYF
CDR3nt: TGTGCCAGCAGTTTGGGGACTAGCGGGGCGCCAGAGACCCAGTACTTC

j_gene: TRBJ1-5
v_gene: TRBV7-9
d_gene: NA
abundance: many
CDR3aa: CASSLGQDHQPQHF
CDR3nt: TGTGCCAGCAGCTTAGGGCAGGACCATCAGCCCCAGCATTTT

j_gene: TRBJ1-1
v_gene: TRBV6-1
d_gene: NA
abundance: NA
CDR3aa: CASSQSPRGGGIEAFF
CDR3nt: TGTGCCAGCAGTCAATCACCCCGGGGGGGGGGGATTGAAGCTTTCTTT

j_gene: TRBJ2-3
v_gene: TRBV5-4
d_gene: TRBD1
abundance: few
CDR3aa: CASSLEGAADTQYF
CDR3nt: TGTGCCAGCAGCTTGGAGGGGGCAGCAGATACGCAGTATTTT

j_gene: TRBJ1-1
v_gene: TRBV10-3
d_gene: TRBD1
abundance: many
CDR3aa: CAIMTGVRGTEAFF
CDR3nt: TGTGCCATCATGACAGGGGTGAGGGGCACTGAAGCTTTCTTT

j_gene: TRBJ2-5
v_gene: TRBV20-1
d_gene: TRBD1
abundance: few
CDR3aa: CSASRDSQETQYF
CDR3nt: TGCAGTGCTTCTCGGGACAGCCAAGAGACCCAGTACTTC

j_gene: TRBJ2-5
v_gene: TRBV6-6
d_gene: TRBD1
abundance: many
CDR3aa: CASSPRDRETQYF
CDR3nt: TGTGCCAGCAGTCCCCGGGACAGGGAGACCCAGTACTTC

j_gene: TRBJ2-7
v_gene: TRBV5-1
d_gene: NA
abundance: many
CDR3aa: CASSLVGGNYEQYF
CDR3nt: TGCGCCAGCAGCTTGGTCGGGGGAAACTACGAGCAGTACTTC

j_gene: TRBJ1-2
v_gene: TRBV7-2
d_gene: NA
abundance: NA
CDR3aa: CASSLVPGLPAGYGYTF
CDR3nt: TGTGCCAGCAGCTTAGTCCCGGGACTTCCCGCGGGTTATGGCTACACCTTC

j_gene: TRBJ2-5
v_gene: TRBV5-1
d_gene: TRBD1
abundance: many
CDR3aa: CASSLVGQGGTQYF
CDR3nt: TGCGCCAGCAGCTTGGTGGGACAGGGCGGGACCCAGTACTTC

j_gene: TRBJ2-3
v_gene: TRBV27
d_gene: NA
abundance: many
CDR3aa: CASRTQGSDTQYF
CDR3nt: TGTGCCAGCCGTACTCAGGGGTCAGATACGCAGTATTTT

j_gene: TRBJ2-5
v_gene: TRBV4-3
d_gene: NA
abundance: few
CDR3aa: CASSQDTPLEETQYF
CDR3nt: TGCGCCAGCAGCCAAGATACCCCCTTAGAGGAGACCCAGTACTTC

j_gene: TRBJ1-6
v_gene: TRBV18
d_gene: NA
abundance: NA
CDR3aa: CASSPGGWDSPLHF
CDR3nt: TGTGCCAGCTCACCTGGGGGCTGGGATTCACCCCTCCACTTT

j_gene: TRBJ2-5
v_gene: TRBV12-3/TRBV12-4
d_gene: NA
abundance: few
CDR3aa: CASSPPGIQETQYF
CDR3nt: TGTGCCAGCAGTCCACCAGGGATTCAAGAGACCCAGTACTTC

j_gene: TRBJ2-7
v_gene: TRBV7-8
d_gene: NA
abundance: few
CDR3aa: CASSLAGWVPPGKQYF
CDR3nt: TGTGCCAGCAGCTTAGCAGGTTGGGTACCCCCGGGGAAGCAGTACTTC